This TCR beta chain was observed in a study of T cells in Graves' hyperthyroidism and ophthalmopathy. RNA transcripts were the template for amplifying TCR beta CDR3 regions. Initially, a first-round RT-PCR of the TCR CDR3 employed the HTBI primer set. MiXCR, run by TCRdb on the multiplex PCR reads, gives a single entry per CDR3 protein. Of 550,000 to 700,000 distinct CDR3 sequences in the sample, about 15% were seen once. Per germline, CDR1 SGHTA and CDR2 FQGNSA. The CDR3 consists of 15 residues. Losses at the gene ends were 1 base for V and 6 bases for J; bases not matched to a gene: 4. The chain combines TRBV7-2 with TRBJ2-2, with 8 bases that match TRBD2. This clonotype was obtained from a middle-aged woman with Graves' ophthalmopathy. Sequencing was performed on blood. CDR3 sequence: CASSLVAGGPGELFF. The CDR3 DNA reads TGTGCCAGCAGCTTAGTGGCGGGAGGACCCGGGGAGCTGTTTTTT.